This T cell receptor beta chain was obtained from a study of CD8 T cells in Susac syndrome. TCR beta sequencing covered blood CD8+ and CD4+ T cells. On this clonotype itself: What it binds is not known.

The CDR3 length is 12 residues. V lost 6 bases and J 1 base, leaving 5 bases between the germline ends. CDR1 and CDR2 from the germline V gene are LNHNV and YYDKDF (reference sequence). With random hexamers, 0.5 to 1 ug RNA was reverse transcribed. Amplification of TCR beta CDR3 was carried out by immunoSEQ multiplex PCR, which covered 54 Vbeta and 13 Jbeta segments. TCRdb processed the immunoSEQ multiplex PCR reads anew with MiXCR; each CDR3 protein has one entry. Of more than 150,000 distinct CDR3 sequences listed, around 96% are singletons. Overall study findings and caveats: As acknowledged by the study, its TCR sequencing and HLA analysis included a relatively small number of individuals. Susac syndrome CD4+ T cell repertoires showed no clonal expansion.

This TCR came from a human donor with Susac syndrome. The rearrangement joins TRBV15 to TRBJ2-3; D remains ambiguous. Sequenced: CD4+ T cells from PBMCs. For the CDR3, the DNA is TGTGCCACCAGGACCCGCACAGATACGCAGTATTTT. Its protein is CATRTRTDTQYF. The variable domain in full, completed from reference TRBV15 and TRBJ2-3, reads DAMVIQNPRYQVTQFGKPVTLSCSQTLNHNVMYWYQQKSSQAPKLLFHYYDKDFNNEADTPDNFQSRRPNTSFCFLDIRSPGLGDTAMYLCATRTRTDTQYFGPGTRLTVL.